This record covers a single TCR beta chain. This sample was taken from a study of blood T cell repertoires in COVID-19. Assay: immunoSEQ multiplex PCR; the TCRdb copy retains only in-frame clones and omits some. Among about 350,000 clones listed, about nine tenths were seen once. Deletions cut 8 bases from V and 1 base from J, with 7 bases between. This CDR3 is built from 12 residues. Germline V CDR1 and CDR2: MNHEY, SMNVEV (reference sequence). Individuals aged 18 to 89 years were recruited from about two dozen US areas. This clonotype was sampled from a woman in her 30s who had been exposed to COVID-19. Sequenced: PBMCs or T cells enriched from blood (not recorded which). The chain recombines TRBV27 with TRBJ2-3; D is uncertain. CDR3 in DNA: TGTGCCAGCTCCCGGGGCACAGATACGCAGTATTTT. Amino acid sequence: CASSRGTDTQYF.